What follows is one TCR beta chain and its context. Antigen unknown. This CDR3 region has 15 residues. V trimming: 5 bases; J trimming: 4 bases; junction bases outside the gene matches: 10. The germline V gene encodes CDR1 MNHEY and CDR2 SVGAGI. This sample is part of a study of post-analysis software for immune sequencing data. Study-wide context: Included among the disease courses, which were recorded for the cohort, were relapsing-remitting, secondary progressive and progressive-relapsing multiple sclerosis.

TCR beta cDNA libraries included unique molecular identifiers. cDNA molecules numbering roughly 0.5 million came from roughly 1.1 to 9.2 million T cells. TCRdb used MiXCR to reprocess the PCR reads, holding one entry per CDR3 protein. The data hold about 540,000 distinct CDR3 sequences, with less than 40% observed a single time. Overall study findings and caveats: Strong same-batch co-clustering of samples appeared with F measure clustering. In multiple sclerosis, normalized Chao1 diversity was significantly below that of controls. Included in a set of roughly five TRBV segments more frequent in patients than controls were TRBV5-6, TRBV5-1 and TRBV20-1.

Material: blood. This receptor was obtained from a girl aged 2-17 years with multiple sclerosis. V and J are TRBV6-5 and TRBJ2-7, with TRBD1 matching 8 bases. CDR3 in DNA: TGTGCCAGCAGTATCGGAACAGGGGGGACTTACGAGCAGTACTTC. Translating gives CASSIGTGGTYEQYF.